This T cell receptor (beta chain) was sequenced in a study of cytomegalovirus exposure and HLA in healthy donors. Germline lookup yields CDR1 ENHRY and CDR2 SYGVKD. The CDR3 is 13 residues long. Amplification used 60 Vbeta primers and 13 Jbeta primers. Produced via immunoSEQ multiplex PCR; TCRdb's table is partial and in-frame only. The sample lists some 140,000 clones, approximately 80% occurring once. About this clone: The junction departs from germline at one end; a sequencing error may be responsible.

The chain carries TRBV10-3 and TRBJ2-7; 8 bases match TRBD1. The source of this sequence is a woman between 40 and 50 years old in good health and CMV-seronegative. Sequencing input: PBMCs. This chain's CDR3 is CAISESAGGVSWF. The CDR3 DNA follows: TGTGCCATCAGTGAGTCGGCAGGGGGCGTAAGTTGGTTC.